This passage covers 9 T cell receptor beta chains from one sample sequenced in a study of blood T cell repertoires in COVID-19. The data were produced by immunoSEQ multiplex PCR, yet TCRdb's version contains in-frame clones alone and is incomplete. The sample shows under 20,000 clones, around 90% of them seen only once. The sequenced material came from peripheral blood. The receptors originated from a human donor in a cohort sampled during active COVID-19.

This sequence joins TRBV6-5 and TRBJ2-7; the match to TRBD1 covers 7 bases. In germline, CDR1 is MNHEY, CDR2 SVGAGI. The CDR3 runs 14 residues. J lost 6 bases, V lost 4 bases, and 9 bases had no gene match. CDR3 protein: CASSSDRASLEQYF. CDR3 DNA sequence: TGTGCCAGCAGTTCAGACAGGGCCTCGCTCGAGCAGTACTTC.

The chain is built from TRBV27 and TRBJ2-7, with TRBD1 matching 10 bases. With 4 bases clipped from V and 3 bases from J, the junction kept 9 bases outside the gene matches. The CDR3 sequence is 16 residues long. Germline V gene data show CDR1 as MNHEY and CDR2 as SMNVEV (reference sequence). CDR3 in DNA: TGTGCCAGCAGTTCCACCGGGACAGGGGCCTACTACGAGCAGTACTTC. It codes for CASSSTGTGAYYEQYF.

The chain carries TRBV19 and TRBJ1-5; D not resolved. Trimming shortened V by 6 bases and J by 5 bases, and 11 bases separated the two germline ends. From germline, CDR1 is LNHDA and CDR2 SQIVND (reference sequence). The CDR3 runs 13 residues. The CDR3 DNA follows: TGTGCCAGTAGACAACACGGGGATCAGCCCCAGCATTTT. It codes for CASRQHGDQPQHF.

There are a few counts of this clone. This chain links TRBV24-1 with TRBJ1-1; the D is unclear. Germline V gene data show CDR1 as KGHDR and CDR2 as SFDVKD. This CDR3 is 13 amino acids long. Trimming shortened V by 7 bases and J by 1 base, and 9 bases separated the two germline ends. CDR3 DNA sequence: TGTGCCACCAGCTTAACAGAGAACACTGAAGCTTTCTTT. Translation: CATSLTENTEAFF.

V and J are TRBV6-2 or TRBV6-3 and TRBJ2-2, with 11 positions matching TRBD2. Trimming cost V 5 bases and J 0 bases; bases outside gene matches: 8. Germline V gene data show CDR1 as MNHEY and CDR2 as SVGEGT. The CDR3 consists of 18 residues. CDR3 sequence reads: CASSLLAGDSANTGELFF. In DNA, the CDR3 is TGTGCCAGCAGTCTACTAGCGGGAGACAGTGCGAACACCGGGGAGCTGTTTTTT.

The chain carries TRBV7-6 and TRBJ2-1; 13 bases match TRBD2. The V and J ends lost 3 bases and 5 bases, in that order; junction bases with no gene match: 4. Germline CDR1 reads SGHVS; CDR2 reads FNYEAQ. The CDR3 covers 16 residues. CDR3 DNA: TGTGCCAGCAGCTTGGTTGGACTAGCGGGAGACAATGAGCAGTTCTTC. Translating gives CASSLVGLAGDNEQFF.

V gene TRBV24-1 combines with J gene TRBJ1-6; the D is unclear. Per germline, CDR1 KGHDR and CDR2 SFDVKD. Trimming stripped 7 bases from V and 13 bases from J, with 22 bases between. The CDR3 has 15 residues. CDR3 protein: CATRAHYFFLSPLHF. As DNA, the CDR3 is TGTGCCACCAGGGCCCACTACTTCTTCTTGTCGCCCCTCCACTTT.

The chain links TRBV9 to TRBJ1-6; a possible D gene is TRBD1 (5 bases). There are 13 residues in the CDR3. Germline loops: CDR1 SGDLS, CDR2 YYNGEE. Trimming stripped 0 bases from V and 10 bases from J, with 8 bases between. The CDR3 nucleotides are TGTGCCAGCAGCGTAGCGGGGGAATCACCCCTCCACTTT. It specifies CASSVAGESPLHF.

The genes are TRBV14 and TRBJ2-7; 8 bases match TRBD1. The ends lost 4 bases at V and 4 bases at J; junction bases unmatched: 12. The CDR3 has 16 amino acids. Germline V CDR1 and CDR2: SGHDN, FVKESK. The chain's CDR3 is CASSPVAGTGSYEQYF. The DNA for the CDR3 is TGTGCCAGCAGCCCGGTTGCTGGGACAGGCTCATACGAGCAGTACTTC.